These 7 T cell receptor beta chains share one sample of origin, sequenced in a study of shared clonotypes between healthy human individuals. The protocol was immunoSEQ multiplex PCR, while the TCRdb copy is restricted to in-frame clones and leaves out a portion. The sample has more than 2,000,000 clones, approximately 93% seen once; the top ten hold 0.39%. Sequencing was done on a sample of naive CD4+ T cells from PBMCs. Regarding subset: CD45RA+ positively selected. The receptor set was obtained from a young man in good health. Some clones in this sample may be carry-over from other donors' samples.

This sequence joins TRBV28 and TRBJ1-2, with a weak D call TRBD1 (5 bases). Germline values: CDR1 MDHEN, CDR2 SYDVKM. CDR3 length: 15 residues. V was cut by 2 bases and J by 8 bases, with 18 bases left in between. The chain's CDR3 is CASSLGFGGSGGYTF. CDR3 DNA sequence: TGTGCCAGCAGTTTAGGGTTCGGGGGATCCGGGGGCTACACCTTC.

The chain links TRBV30 to TRBJ2-7; D is ambiguous. V was cut by 5 bases and J by 0 bases, with 17 bases left in between. The CDR3 runs to 15 residues. Germline lookup yields CDR1 GTSNPN and CDR2 SVGIG (reference sequence). This chain's CDR3 is CAWGTELLPSYEQYF. In DNA, the CDR3 is TGTGCCTGGGGTACAGAGCTCCTACCCTCCTACGAGCAGTACTTC.

As regards this clone: Other nucleotide sequences in the sample specify the same CDR3. J is TRBJ2-7 and V is TRBV28; TRBD2 might be the D (6 bases). The germline V and J ends were trimmed by 5 bases and 2 bases, with 10 bases remaining between them. The CDR3 length is 13 residues. From germline, CDR1 is MDHEN and CDR2 SYDVKM. CDR3 in amino acids: CASSGGRTYEQYF. The CDR3, as DNA: TGTGCCAGCAGTGGAGGGAGAACCTACGAGCAGTACTTC.

This clone was observed once. This chain joins TRBV30 and TRBJ1-5, with D possibly being TRBD1 (5 bases). The germline gives CDR1 GTSNPN, CDR2 SVGIG (reference sequence). This CDR3 is 16 amino acids long. Trimming took 1 base from V and 4 from J, leaving 17 bases between them. The CDR3 spells CAWSGLGTGINQPQHF. For the CDR3, the DNA is TGTGCCTGGAGTGGGCTCGGTACAGGAATTAATCAGCCCCAGCATTTT.

V and J are TRBV7-3 and TRBJ2-3, with D possibly called TRBD1 or TRBD2 (6 bases each). The CDR3 covers 15 residues. Looked up from germline, CDR1 is SGHTA and CDR2 is FQGTGA. Trimming pared 5 bases from V and 0 bases from J, leaving 12 bases between. CDR3 residues: CASSGGPGSTDTQYF. As DNA, the CDR3 is TGTGCCAGCAGCGGGGGGCCAGGGAGCACAGATACGCAGTATTTT.

The chain carries TRBV18 and TRBJ1-1; 9 bases are shared with TRBD1. Per the germline V gene, CDR1 is KGHSH and CDR2 is LQKENI. There are 15 residues in the CDR3. V was pared by 5 bases and J by 1 base, with 5 bases of the junction left unmatched. In DNA form, the CDR3 reads TGTGCCAGCTCATCCCAGACAGGGGGGAACACTGAAGCTTTCTTT. As protein: CASSSQTGGNTEAFF. Together with reference TRBV18 and TRBJ1-1, the CDR3 gives the full variable domain: NAGVMQNPRHLVRRRGQEARLRCSPMKGHSHVYWYRQLPEEGLKFMVYLQKENIIDESGMPKERFSAEFPKEGPSILRIQQVVRGDSAAYFCASSSQTGGNTEAFFGQGTRLTVV.

The chain has TRBV2 and TRBJ1-2, with a possible D match to TRBD1 (6 bases). With 5 bases removed from V and 4 bases from J, the gap between germline ends came to 14 bases. CDR1 and CDR2 from the germline V gene are SNHLY and FYNNEI. The CDR3 runs to 14 residues. For the CDR3, the DNA is TGTGCCAGCAGTCAGGGGCGAAACTTCTATGGCTACACCTTC. Translated, it gives CASSQGRNFYGYTF.